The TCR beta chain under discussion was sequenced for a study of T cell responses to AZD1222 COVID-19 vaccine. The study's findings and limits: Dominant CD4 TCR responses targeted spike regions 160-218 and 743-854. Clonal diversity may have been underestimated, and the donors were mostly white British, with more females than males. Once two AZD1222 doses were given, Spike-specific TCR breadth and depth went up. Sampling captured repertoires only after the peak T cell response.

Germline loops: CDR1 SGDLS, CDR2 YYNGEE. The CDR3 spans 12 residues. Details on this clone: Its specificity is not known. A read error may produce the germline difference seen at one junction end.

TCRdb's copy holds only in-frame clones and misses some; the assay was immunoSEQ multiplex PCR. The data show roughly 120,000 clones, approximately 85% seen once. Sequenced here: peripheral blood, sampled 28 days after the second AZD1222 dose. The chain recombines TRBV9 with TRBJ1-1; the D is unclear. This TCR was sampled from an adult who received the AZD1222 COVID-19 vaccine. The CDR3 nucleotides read TGTGCCAGCAGCGGATGGAACATTGAAGCTTTCTTT. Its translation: CASSGWNIEAFF. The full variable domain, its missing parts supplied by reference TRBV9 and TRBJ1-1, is DSGVTQTPKHLITATGQRVTLRCSPRSGDLSVYWYQQSLDQGLQFLIQYYNGEERAKGNILERFSAQQFPDLHSELNLSSLELGDSALYFCASSGWNIEAFFGQGTRLTVV.